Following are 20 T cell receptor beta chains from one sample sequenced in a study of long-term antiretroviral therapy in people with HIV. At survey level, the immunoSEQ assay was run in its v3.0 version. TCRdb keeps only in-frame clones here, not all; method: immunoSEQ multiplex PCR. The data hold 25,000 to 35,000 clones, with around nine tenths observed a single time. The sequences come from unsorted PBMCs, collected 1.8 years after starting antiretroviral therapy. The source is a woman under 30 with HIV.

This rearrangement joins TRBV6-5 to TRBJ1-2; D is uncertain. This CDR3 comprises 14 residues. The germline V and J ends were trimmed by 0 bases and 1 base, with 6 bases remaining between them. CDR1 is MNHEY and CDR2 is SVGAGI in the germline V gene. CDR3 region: CASSYSEVNYGYTF. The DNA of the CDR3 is TGTGCCAGCAGTTACTCAGAAGTTAACTATGGCTACACCTTC.

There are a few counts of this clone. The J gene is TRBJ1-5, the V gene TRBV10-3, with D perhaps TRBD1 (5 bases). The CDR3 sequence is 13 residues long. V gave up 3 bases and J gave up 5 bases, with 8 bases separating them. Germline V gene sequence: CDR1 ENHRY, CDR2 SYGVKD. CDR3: CAISDRDDQPQHF. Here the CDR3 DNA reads TGTGCCATCAGTGACAGGGACGATCAGCCCCAGCATTTT.

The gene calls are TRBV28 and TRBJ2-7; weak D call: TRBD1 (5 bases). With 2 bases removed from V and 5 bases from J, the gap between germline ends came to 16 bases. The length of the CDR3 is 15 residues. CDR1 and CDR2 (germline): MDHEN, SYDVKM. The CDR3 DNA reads TGTGCCAGCAGTTTAGGATGGCAGGGTGCCAACGAGCAGTACTTC. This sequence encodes CASSLGWQGANEQYF.

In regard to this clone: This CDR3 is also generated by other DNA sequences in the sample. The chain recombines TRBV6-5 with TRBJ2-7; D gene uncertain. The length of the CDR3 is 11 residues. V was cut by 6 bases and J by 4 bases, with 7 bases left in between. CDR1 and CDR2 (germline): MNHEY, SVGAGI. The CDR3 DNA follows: TGTGCCAGCAGCTTCGGGTACGAGCAGTACTTC. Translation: CASSFGYEQYF.

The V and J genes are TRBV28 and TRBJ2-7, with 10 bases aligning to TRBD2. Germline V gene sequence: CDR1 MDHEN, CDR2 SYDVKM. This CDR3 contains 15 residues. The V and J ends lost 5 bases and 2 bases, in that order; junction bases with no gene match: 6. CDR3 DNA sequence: TGTGCCAGCAGTAAAGGGACTAGCGCGACCTACGAGCAGTACTTC. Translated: CASSKGTSATYEQYF.

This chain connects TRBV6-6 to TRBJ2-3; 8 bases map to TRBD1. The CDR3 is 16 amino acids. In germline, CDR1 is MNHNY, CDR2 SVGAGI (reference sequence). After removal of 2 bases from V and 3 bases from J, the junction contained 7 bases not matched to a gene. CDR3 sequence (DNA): TGTGCCAGCAGTTACCACAGGGGGAGTCTAACAGATACGCAGTATTTT. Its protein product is CASSYHRGSLTDTQYF.

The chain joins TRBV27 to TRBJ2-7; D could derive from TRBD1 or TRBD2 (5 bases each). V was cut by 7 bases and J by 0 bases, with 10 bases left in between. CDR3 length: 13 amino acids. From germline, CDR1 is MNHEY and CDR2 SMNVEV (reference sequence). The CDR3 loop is CASTSGSSYEQYF. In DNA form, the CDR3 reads TGTGCCAGCACCTCAGGGAGCTCCTACGAGCAGTACTTC.

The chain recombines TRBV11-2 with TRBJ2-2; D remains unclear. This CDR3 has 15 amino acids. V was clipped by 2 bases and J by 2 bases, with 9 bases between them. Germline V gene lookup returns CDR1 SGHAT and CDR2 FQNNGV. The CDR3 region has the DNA TGTGCCAGCAGCTTAACCGCCTATAACACCGGGGAGCTGTTTTTT. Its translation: CASSLTAYNTGELFF. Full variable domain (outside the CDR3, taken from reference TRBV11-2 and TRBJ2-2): EAGVAQSPRYKIIEKRQSVAFWCNPISGHATLYWYQQILGQGPKLLIQFQNNGVVDDSQLPKDRFSAERLKGVDSTLKIQPAKLEDSAVYLCASSLTAYNTGELFFGEGSRLTVL.

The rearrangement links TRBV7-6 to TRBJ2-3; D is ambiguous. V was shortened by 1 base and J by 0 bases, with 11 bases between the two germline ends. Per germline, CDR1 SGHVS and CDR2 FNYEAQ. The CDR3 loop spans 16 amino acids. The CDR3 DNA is TGTGCCAGCAGCTTAGGGACGGGCTCTAGCACAGATACGCAGTATTTT. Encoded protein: CASSLGTGSSTDTQYF.

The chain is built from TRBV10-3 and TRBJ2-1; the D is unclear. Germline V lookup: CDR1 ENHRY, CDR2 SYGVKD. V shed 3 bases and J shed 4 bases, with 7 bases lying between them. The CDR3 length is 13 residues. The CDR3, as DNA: TGTGCCATCAGTGAAAACAGATACAATGAGCAGTTCTTC. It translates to CAISENRYNEQFF.

CDR3 in DNA: TGTGCCAGCAGTTACTCGGGGGTTAAGGATTACGAGCAGTACTTC. Translated, it gives CASSYSGVKDYEQYF. The chain joins TRBV6-5 to TRBJ2-7; D may be TRBD1 or TRBD2 (5 bases each). This CDR3 comprises 15 residues. Trimming stripped 0 bases from V and 4 bases from J, with 13 bases between. Germline V gene lookup returns CDR1 MNHEY and CDR2 SVGAGI.

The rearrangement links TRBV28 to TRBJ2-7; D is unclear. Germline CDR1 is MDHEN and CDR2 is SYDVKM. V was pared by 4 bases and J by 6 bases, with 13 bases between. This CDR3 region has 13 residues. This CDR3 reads CASSSQRIGEQYF. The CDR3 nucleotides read TGTGCCAGCAGTTCCCAGCGTATAGGCGAGCAGTACTTC.

The CDR3: CASSLAGYTEAFF. DNA of the CDR3: TGCGCCAGCAGCTTGGCCGGGTACACTGAAGCTTTCTTT. The chain links TRBV5-1 to TRBJ1-1; D is undetermined. Germline values: CDR1 SGHRS, CDR2 YFSETQ. The CDR3 totals 13 residues. V gave up 0 bases and J gave up 3 bases, with 6 bases separating them.

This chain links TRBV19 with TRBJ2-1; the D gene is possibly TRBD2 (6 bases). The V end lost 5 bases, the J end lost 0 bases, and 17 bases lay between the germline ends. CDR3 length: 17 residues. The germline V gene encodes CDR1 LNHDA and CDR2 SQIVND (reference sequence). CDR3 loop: CASSWRLAGISYNEQFF. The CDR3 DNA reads TGTGCCAGTAGTTGGCGGCTGGCGGGAATCTCCTACAATGAGCAGTTCTTC.

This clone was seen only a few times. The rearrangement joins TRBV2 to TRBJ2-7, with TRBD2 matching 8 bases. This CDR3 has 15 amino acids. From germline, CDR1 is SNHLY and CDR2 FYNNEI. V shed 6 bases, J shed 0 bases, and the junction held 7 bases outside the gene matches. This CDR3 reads CASRSEAGASYEQYF. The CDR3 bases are TGTGCCAGCAGGTCGGAAGCGGGGGCCTCCTACGAGCAGTACTTC.

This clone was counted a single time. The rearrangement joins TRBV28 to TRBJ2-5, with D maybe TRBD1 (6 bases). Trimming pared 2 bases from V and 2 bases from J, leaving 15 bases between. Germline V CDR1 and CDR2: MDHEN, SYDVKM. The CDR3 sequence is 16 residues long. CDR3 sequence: CASSLPRGHAQETQYF. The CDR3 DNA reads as TGTGCCAGCAGTTTACCCAGGGGACATGCTCAAGAGACCCAGTACTTC. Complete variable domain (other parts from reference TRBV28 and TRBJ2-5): DVKVTQSSRYLVKRTGEKVFLECVQDMDHENMFWYRQDPGLGLRLIYFSYDVKMKEKGDIPEGYSVSREKKERFSLILESASTNQTSMYLCASSLPRGHAQETQYFGPGTRLLVL.

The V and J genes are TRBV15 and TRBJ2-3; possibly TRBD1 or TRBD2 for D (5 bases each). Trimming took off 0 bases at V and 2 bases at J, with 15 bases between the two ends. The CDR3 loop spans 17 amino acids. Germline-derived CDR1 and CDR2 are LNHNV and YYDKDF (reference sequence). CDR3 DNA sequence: TGTGCCACCAGCAGAGACGGGACGGCTGTCCCCACAGATACGCAGTATTTT. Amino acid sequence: CATSRDGTAVPTDTQYF.

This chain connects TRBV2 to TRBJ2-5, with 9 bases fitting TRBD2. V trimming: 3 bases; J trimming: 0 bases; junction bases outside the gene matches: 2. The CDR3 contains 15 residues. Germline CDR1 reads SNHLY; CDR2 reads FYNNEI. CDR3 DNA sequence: TGTGCCAGCAGTGAGAGACTAGCGGACCAAGAGACCCAGTACTTC. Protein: CASSERLADQETQYF.

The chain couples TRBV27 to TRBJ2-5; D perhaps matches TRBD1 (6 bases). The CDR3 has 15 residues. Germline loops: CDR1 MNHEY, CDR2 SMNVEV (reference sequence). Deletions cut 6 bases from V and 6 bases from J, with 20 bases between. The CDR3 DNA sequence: TGTGCCAGCAGACCCGGGACATCCTTTGGAAAGACCCAGTACTTC. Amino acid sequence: CASRPGTSFGKTQYF.

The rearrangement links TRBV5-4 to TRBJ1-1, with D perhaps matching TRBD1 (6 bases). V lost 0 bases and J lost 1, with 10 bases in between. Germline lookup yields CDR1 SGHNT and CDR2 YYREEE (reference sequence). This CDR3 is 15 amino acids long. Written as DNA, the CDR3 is TGTGCCAGCAGCTTGGGGGGGGGCACGAACACTGAAGCTTTCTTT. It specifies CASSLGGGTNTEAFF.